This T cell receptor (beta chain) was obtained from a study of cytomegalovirus exposure and HLA in healthy donors (dated by TCRdb to about 2017). Notes on the research overall: An earlier analysis of 587 of the donors reported 276 Gb of sequence data and 117 million unique TCR beta sequences obtained from around 170 million T cells. Roughly 300 gigabases of sequencing data and approximately 85 million unique TCR sequences were included in an early release covering about 620 HLA-typed donors. Of the approximately 400 genotyped donors, over 70% fell in the genetic ancestry cluster associated with self-reported Caucasian donors. The study was designed to test whether signatures of past pathogen exposure could be identified by cataloging public T cell receptors. The study profiled the T cell repertoires of about 640 subjects by immunosequencing and related them to cytomegalovirus serostatus. Along with the approximately 700-subject first cohort, a separate validation cohort of some 130 different subjects was used. The study combined high-throughput TCR immunosequencing, statistical association of individual TCRs with disease status, and machine learning to predict cytomegalovirus infection status. A later analysis re-analyzed previously published TCR beta repertoires from 500 to 700 donors and added high-resolution HLA genotyping to study TCR occurrence patterns. In the later analysis, no new phenotypic data were used to find candidate immune exposures; instead, reliance was placed on TCR beta sequences and their occurrence across donors. In an earlier analysis of several hundred of the donors, high-throughput TCR beta sequencing was used to judge whether each TCR beta V gene segment behaved as functional or pseudogenic. Donor age, sex, ethnicity and CMV serostatus were compiled together with the repertoire data. Genome-wide SNP genotypes for about 65% of the 666 donors were used in a later genetic analysis, which treated that subset as a discovery cohort. Every repertoire in the discovery cohort had been generated on one and the same sequencing platform. Class I and class II HLA loci were covered by the typing at four-digit resolution. Typing coverage varied by locus: about 629-640 donors for A, B, C, DRB1 and DQB1; some 520 for DQA1; about 600 for DPA1; roughly 450 for DPB1. Because of strong linkage in the cohort, 5 or 6 DR-DQ haplotypes were treated as single units for association and clustering. Among around 400 genotyped donors of the cohort, an average of 235,054 unique TCR beta nucleotide sequences were sequenced per donor, about a sixth of them non-productive.

Receptor amplification or capture employed the immunoSEQ multiplex PCR assay. For the multiplex PCR, a mixture combining 60 forward primers for TCR Vbeta segments and 13 reverse primers for TCR Jbeta segments was used. A multiplex PCR assay on genomic DNA amplified the CDR3 region of rearranged TCR beta genes. The Illumina HiSeq System was used to sequence the amplified TCR beta libraries as 87-base-pair reads. As for the authors' bioinformatics: A later analysis tallied 80 million to 95 million unique TCR beta chains across the 666 repertoires, and some 10 million of those chains were shared by two or more donors. A nearest-neighbor algorithm error-corrected the raw reads and collapsed the reads into unique sequences, merging closely related sequences to remove PCR and sequencing errors. Alignment of CDR3 sequences to IMGT reference sequences was used to assign V, D and J gene segments. Each retained sequence needed at least a six-nucleotide match to both a V gene segment and a J gene segment. Rearrangements were classified as productive when the CDR3 lacked stop codons and remained in frame with V and J, and all other rearrangements were classified as non-productive. CDR3 was defined by IMGT convention, running from the second conserved V-encoded cysteine to the conserved J-encoded phenylalanine. Sequences without an unambiguous match to a single V gene segment were excluded from the earlier analysis of approximately 600 of the donors. In an earlier analysis of 587 of the donors, V segments were called functional above 56.7% productive rearrangements and were called segregating when the between-donor standard deviation exceeded 5%. A statistical classification framework was developed to diagnose cytomegalovirus status using the catalog of TCR beta chain sequences. In a later analysis, TCR nucleotide sequences were compared against IMGT/GENE-DB human TR gene sequences so that V and J genes could be assigned. The TCRdist pipeline was used in a later analysis to assign CDR3 sequences and most-parsimonious VDJ recombination scenarios. A later analysis defined each TCR beta chain by its CDR3 amino acid sequence plus V-gene family, and excluded reads lacking a unique V-gene family. To address suspected cross-contamination and a sequencing artifact, a later analysis removed around 590 highly shared, low-generation-probability nucleotide sequences. A later analysis calculated a clonal expansion index for each public chain from normalized within-repertoire ranks of inferred template counts. In a later analysis, generation probabilities were computed with a VDJ recombination model fitted to out-of-frame rearrangements, and the resulting probabilities were checked against IGoR. Hypergeometric tests were used in a later analysis to score TCR-TCR, TCR-HLA and TCR-CMV co-occurrence, with a repertoire-size bias correction applied to the TCR pairs. To estimate false discovery rates, a later analysis permuted the HLA or CMV assignments 20 times. In a later analysis, co-occurring TCRs were grouped with DBSCAN, and TCRdist sequence similarity was added when clustering was performed within HLA-allele-positive subsets. Repertoires with fewer than 30,000 or more than 120,000 public chains, plus five repertoires with anomalous nucleotide sharing, were excluded from co-occurrence clustering. The clones in this table, taken by TCRdb from immuneACCESS, are in-frame only. Not every clone is retained; where verified, under half of the shortfall comes from an unresolved V gene, and the cause of the rest is unknown. That table furnishes V, J and clone size, whereas the DNA furnished D and trimming. For this sample there are around 100,000 clones; less than 80% appear just once. The biggest ten clones account for 2.1% of the sample.

The cohort consisted of 666 healthy bone marrow donors. All cohort members were sampled while nominally healthy, although unrecorded immune exposures were likely present. The donor was CMV seronegative and was included in the group of under 450 seronegative cohort members. A peripheral blood sample was collected from each donor, and TCR beta sequencing was performed on peripheral blood mononuclear cells. Genomic DNA was extracted from the blood cell samples with the Qiagen DNeasy Blood Extraction Kit. Here is what the overall study found, with its caveats: The cohort was sequenced for TCR beta chains only, and without alpha or paired-chain data the features that could be detected were limited. A further reported finding was that TCR beta sequences accurately predicted the HLA-A and HLA-B alleles for most subjects in the first cohort. In an earlier analysis of approximately 600 of the donors, most TCR beta V segments were observed in productive rearrangements about 87% or about 30% of the time, broadly matching IMGT annotations. At a false discovery rate of 0.05, a later analysis linked approximately 18,000 TCR beta sequences to specific HLA alleles. Assigning TCR associations to individual alleles was difficult when HLA alleles, especially DR and DQ, strongly co-occurred. The only immune exposure information available for the cohort was CMV serostatus. Several of the top co-occurrence clusters appeared to be linked to parvovirus B19, influenza, CMV and Epstein-Barr virus, according to a later analysis. In a later analysis, HLA-associated TCR beta chains were found to be more clonally expanded and to have lower generation probabilities than equally common non-associated chains. Correlated functional status among segregating V segments might reflect linkage disequilibrium, but an unknown experimental factor could not be ruled out. Because HLA typing was missing for some donors at each locus, association tests included only the typed subset. In a later genetic analysis, fewer N-insertions in productive TCRs were reported among donors in an Asian-associated ancestry cluster than the 666-donor mean. The authors suggested that the approach could potentially be generalized to other disease states and immunological phenotypes. A later genetic analysis associated a missense DCLRE1C variant with V-gene and J-gene trimming of TCR beta chains, and an independent cohort replicated the association. In the study, about 150 TCR beta chains were listed as associated with cytomegalovirus. The earlier analysis of some 540 of the donors excluded seventeen rarely observed V segments, including chromosome 9 orphons, because counts were too low. The 87-base-pair reads could not distinguish some IMGT-functional V segments, including TRBV6-2 and TRBV6-3, so those segments were excluded. The classifier was reported to diagnose cytomegalovirus status with high specificity and sensitivity in both the original and validation cohorts. Across donors, most TCR sequences were observed very rarely, whereas some public TCRs were present in many individuals. A group of highly shared sequence variants was considered likely to be a technical artifact of the sequencing pipeline. A later analysis found that most CMV-associated TCR beta chains appeared HLA-restricted, with HLA associations seemingly driven largely by CMV exposure. In a later analysis, the rate of TCR association differed among HLA loci, with DRB1 alleles having the most associated TCRs and HLA-C alleles having the fewest. Roughly uniform sequencing depth across donors was assumed in presence/absence analyses, although this assumption may not hold. In vitro tests confirmed that three of the cytomegalovirus-associated TCR beta chains recognize cytomegalovirus antigens.

In the case of this clone: The target of this receptor is not known. Base qualities are not provided; no much larger clone lies one nucleotide away.

The CDR1 and CDR2 encoded by the germline V gene are ENHRY and SYGVKD. Including the terminal cysteine and phenylalanine, the CDR3 comprises 16 residues. Of the read, only the CDR3 DNA is kept; its 48 bases are in frame from base 1. V is trimmed back by 0 bases and J by 3 bases, and the junction contains 7 bases that no gene match accounts for. The chain is encoded by TRBV10-3 joined to TRBJ1-2, with 7 bases in between that match TRBD1. The sequenced sample was PBMCs. The source is a man aged 30 to 39 in good health and CMV-seronegative. The sequence in DNA is TGTGCCATCAGTGAGTCGATGGACAGGAATGACTATGGCTACACCTTC. The translation is CAISESMDRNDYGYTF.